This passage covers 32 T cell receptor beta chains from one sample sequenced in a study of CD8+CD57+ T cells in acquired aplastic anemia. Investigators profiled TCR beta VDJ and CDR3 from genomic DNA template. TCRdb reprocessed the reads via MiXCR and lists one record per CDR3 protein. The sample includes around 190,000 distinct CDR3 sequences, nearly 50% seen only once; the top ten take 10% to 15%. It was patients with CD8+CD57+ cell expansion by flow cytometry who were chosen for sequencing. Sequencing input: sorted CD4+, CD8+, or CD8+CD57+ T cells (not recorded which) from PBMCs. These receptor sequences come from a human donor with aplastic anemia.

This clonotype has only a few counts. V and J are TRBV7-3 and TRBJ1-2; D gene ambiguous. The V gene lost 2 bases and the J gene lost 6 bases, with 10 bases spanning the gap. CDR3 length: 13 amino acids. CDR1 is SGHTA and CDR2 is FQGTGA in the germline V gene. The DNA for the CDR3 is TGTGCCAGCAGCTTAGGCAGGCGGGATGGCTACACCTTC. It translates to CASSLGRRDGYTF. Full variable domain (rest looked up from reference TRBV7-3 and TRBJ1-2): GAGVSQTPSNKVTEKGKYVELRCDPISGHTALYWYRQSLGQGPEFLIYFQGTGAADDSGLPNDRFFAVRPEGSVSTLKIQRTERGDSAVYLCASSLGRRDGYTFGSGTRLTVV.

The CDR3 coding sequence is TGTGCCAGCAGTTCAAAAACTAGCAACGCAGCGGGGAATGAGCAGTTCTTC. Its protein is CASSSKTSNAAGNEQFF. This chain joins TRBV6-2 or TRBV6-3 and TRBJ2-1; 7 bases match TRBD2. Germline V gene sequence: CDR1 MNHEY, CDR2 SVGEGT. The CDR3 contains 17 residues. V shed 4 bases and J 7 bases; nucleotides not matched to a gene: 16.

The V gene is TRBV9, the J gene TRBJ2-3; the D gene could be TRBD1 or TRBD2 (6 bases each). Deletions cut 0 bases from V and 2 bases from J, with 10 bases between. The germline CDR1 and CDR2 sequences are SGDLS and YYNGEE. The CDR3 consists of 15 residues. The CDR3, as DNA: TGTGCCAGCAGCGTAGGAGGGGGGAACACAGATACGCAGTATTTT. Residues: CASSVGGGNTDTQYF.

CDR3 in DNA: TGTGCCAGCAGTTCCCCCCCATTGGCGGCGCAGTATTTT. Encoded protein: CASSSPPLAAQYF. The chain links TRBV6-2 or TRBV6-3 to TRBJ2-3, with D unresolved. Trimming left V 4 bases short and J 10 bases short, with 15 bases between. Germline V gene data show CDR1 as MNHEY and CDR2 as SVGEGT. CDR3 length: 13 residues.

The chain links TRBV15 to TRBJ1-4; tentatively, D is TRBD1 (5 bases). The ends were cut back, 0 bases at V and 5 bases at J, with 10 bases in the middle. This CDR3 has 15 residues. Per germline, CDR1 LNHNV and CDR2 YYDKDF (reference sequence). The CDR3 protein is CATSRESQGNEKLFF. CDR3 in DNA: TGTGCCACCAGCAGAGAGAGTCAGGGAAATGAAAAACTGTTTTTT. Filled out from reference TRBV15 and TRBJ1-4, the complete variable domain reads DAMVIQNPRYQVTQFGKPVTLSCSQTLNHNVMYWYQQKSSQAPKLLFHYYDKDFNNEADTPDNFQSRRPNTSFCFLDIRSPGLGDTAMYLCATSRESQGNEKLFFGSGTQLSVL.

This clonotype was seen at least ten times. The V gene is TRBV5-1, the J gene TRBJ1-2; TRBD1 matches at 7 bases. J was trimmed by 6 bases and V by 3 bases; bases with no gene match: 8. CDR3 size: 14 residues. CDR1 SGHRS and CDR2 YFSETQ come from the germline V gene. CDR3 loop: CASSSPTGIDGYTF. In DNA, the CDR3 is TGCGCCAGCAGCTCGCCGACAGGGATCGATGGCTACACCTTC.

CDR3 sequence: CATSERGPSVADTQYF. The CDR3 DNA reads TGTGCCACCAGTGAGAGGGGGCCATCGGTCGCAGATACGCAGTATTTT. The chain uses TRBV24-1 and TRBJ2-3; 7 bases are a match to TRBD1. Germline lookup yields CDR1 KGHDR and CDR2 SFDVKD. Germline trimming cut 4 bases from V and 4 bases from J; bases unmatched to any gene: 10. The CDR3 consists of 16 residues.

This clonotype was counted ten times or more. The CDR3 DNA follows: TGTGCCAGCAGTTCTTTGACTGAAGCTTTCTTT. The encoded protein is CASSSLTEAFF. This sequence joins TRBV2 and TRBJ1-1; D call uncertain. Germline CDR1 and CDR2: SNHLY and FYNNEI. The CDR3 has 11 amino acids. V lost 5 bases and J lost 5, with 6 bases in between.

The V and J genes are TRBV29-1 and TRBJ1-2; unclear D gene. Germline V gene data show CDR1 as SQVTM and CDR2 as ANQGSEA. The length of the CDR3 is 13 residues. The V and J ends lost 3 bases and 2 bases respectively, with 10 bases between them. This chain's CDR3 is CSVDAVENYGYTF. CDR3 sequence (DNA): TGCAGCGTTGATGCAGTGGAGAACTATGGCTACACCTTC.

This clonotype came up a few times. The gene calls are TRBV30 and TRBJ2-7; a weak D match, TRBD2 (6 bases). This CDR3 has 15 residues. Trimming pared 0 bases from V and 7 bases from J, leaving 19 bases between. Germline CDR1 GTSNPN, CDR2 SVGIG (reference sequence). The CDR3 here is CAWSVRAAGPGEQYF. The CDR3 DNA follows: TGTGCCTGGAGTGTAAGGGCGGCGGGGCCGGGGGAGCAGTACTTC.

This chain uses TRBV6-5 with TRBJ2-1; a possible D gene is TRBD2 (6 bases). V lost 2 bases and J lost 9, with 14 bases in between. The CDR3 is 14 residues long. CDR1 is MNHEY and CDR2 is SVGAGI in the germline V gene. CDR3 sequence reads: CASSYGAGKVEQFF. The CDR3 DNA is TGTGCCAGCAGTTACGGGGCGGGGAAGGTTGAGCAGTTCTTC.

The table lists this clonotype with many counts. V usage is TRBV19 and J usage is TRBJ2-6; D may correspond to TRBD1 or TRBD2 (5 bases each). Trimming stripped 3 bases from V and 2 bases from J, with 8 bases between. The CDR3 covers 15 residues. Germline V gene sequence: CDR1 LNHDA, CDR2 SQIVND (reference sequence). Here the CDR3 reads CASSMGRPGANVLTF. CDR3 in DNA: TGTGCCAGTAGTATGGGACGACCTGGGGCCAACGTCCTGACTTTC.

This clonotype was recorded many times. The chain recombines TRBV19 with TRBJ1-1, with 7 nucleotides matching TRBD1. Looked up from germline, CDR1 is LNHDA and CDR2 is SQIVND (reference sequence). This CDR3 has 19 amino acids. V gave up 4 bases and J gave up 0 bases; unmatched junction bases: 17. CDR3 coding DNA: TGTGCCAGTAGTACCGGAAGAAGGGGGCCTGAGCGCATGAACACTGAAGCTTTCTTT. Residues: CASSTGRRGPERMNTEAFF.

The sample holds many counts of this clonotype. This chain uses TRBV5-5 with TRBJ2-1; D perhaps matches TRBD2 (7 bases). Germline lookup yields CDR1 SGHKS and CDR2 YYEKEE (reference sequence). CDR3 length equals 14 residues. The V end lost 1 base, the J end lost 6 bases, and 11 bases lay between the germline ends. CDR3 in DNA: TGTGCCAGCAGCTTGCTCGGGGGGCGCAATGAGCAGTTCTTC. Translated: CASSLLGGRNEQFF.

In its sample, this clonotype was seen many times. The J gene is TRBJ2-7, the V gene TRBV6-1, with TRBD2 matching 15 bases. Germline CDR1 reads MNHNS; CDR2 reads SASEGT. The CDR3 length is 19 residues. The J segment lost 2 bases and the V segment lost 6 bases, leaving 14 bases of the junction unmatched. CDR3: CASRLRGTSGGTGAYEQYF. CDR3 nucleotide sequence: TGTGCCAGCAGACTCCGCGGGACTAGCGGGGGGACCGGGGCCTACGAGCAGTACTTC.

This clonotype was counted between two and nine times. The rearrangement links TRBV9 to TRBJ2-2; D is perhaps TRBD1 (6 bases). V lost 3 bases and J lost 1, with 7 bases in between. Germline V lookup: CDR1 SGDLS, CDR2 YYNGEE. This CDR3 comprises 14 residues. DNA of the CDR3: TGTGCCAGCAGCGCGGACAGGAACACCGGGGAGCTGTTTTTT. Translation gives CASSADRNTGELFF.

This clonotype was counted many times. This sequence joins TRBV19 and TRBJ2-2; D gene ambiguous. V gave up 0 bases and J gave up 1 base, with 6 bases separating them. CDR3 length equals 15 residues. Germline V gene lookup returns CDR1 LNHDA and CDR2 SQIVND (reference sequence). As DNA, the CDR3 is TGTGCCAGTAGTATAGATCTGGGGAACACCGGGGAGCTGTTTTTT. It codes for CASSIDLGNTGELFF.

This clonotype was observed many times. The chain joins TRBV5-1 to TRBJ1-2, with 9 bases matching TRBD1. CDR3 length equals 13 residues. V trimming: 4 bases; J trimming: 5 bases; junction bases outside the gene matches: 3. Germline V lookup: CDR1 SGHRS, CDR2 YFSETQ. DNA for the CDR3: TGCGCCAGCAGCGTGGACAGGGGTTATGGCTACACCTTC. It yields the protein CASSVDRGYGYTF.

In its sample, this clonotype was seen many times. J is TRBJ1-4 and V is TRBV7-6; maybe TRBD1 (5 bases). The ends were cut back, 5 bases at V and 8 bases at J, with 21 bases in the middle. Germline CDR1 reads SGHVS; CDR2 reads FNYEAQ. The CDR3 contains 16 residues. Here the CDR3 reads CASSLTGAREGEKLFF. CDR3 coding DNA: TGTGCCAGCAGCCTAACTGGGGCGCGAGAAGGAGAAAAACTGTTTTTT.

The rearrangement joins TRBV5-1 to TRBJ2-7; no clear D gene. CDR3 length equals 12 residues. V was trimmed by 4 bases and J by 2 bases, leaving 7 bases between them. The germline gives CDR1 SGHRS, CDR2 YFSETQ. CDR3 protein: CASSISPYEQYF. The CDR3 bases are TGCGCCAGCAGCATTAGCCCCTACGAGCAGTACTTC.

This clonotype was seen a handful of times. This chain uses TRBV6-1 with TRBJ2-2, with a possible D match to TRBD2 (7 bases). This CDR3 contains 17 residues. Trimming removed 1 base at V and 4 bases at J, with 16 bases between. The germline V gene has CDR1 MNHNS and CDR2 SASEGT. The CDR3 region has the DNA TGTGCCAGCAGTGAAGGGTCGGGGGGCGTGGGCACCGGGGAGCTGTTTTTT. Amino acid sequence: CASSEGSGGVGTGELFF.

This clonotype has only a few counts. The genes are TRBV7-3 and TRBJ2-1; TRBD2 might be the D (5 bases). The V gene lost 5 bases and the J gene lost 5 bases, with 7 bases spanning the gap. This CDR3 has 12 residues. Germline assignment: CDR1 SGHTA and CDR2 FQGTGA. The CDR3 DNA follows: TGTGCCAGCAGCCTCGGGAACAATGAGCAGTTCTTC. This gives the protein CASSLGNNEQFF.

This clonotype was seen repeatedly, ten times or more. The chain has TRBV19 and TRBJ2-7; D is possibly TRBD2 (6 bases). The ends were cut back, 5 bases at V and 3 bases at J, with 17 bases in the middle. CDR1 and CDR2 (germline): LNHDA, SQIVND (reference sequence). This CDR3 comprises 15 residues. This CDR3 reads CASSPRAQGGYEQYF. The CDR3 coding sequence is TGTGCCAGTAGTCCGCGGGCCCAGGGAGGCTACGAGCAGTACTTC.

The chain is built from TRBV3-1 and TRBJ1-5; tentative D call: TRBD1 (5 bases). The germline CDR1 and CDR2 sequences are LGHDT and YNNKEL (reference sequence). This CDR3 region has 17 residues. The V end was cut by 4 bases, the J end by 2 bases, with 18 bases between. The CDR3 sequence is CASSPRREGRGNQPQHF. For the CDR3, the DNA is TGTGCCAGCAGCCCAAGAAGGGAGGGGAGAGGCAATCAGCCCCAGCATTTT.

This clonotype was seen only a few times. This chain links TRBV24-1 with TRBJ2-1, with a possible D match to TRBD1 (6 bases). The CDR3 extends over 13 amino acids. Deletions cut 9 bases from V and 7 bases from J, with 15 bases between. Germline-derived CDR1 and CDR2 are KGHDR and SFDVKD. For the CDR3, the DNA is TGTGCCACCGAGGCGCAGGGGATAAATGAGCAGTTCTTC. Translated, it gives CATEAQGINEQFF.

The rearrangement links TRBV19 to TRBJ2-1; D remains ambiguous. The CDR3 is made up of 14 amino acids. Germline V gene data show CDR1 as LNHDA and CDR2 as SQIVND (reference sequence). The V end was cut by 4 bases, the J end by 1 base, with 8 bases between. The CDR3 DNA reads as TGTGCCAGTAGTACGGTGGGGTCCTACAATGAGCAGTTCTTC. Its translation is CASSTVGSYNEQFF. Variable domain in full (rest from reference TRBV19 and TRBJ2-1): DGGITQSPKYLFRKEGQNVTLSCEQNLNHDAMYWYRQDPGQGLRLIYYSQIVNDFQKGDIAEGYSVSREKKESFPLTVTSAQKNPTAFYLCASSTVGSYNEQFFGPGTRLTVL.

The CDR3 loop reads CASSLWASGSREQFF. CDR3 coding DNA: TGTGCCAGCAGTTTATGGGCTAGCGGGAGTCGCGAGCAGTTCTTC. The chain joins TRBV12-3 or TRBV12-4 to TRBJ2-1; 10 bases match TRBD2. J lost 10 bases, V lost 2 bases, and 8 bases had no gene match. CDR3 length: 15 residues.

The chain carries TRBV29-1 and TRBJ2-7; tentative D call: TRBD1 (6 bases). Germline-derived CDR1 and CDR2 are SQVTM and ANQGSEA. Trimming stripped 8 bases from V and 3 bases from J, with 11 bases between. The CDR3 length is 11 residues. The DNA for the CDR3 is TGCAGCAGCCGGGACAACTACGAGCAGTACTTC. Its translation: CSSRDNYEQYF.

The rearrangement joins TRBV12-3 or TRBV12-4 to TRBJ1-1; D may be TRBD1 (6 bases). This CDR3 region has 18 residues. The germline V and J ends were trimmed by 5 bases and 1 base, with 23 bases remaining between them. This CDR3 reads CASSRLPTGVGTNTEAFF. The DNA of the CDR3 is TGTGCCAGCAGTCGACTTCCGACAGGCGTCGGGACGAACACTGAAGCTTTCTTT.

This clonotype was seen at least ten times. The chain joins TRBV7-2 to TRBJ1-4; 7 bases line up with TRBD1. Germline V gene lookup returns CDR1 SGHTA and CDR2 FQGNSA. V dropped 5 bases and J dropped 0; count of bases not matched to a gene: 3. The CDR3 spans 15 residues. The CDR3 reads CASSPGQPTNEKLFF. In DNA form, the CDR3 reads TGTGCCAGCAGCCCGGGACAGCCAACTAATGAAAAACTGTTTTTT.

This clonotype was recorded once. CDR3 sequence (DNA): TGTGCCAGCAGCCCGGGACTAGCGGCTAGCACAGATACGCAGTATTTT. Translation: CASSPGLAASTDTQYF. This rearrangement joins TRBV7-7 to TRBJ2-3; 11 positions match TRBD2. Germline V gene lookup returns CDR1 SSHAT and CDR2 FNYEAQ (reference sequence). This CDR3 is built from 16 residues. V lost 5 bases, J lost 0 bases, and 4 bases stayed unmatched. Filled out from reference TRBV7-7 and TRBJ2-3, the complete variable domain reads GAGVSQSPRYKVTKRGQDVTLRCDPISSHATLYWYQQALGQGPEFLTYFNYEAQPDKSGLPSDRFSAERPEGSISTLTIQRTEQRDSAMYRCASSPGLAASTDTQYFGPGTRLTVL.

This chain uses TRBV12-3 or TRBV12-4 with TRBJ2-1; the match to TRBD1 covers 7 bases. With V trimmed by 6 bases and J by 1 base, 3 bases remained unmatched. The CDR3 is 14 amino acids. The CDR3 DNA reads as TGTGCCAGCAGGCCGACAGGGTCCTACAATGAGCAGTTCTTC. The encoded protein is CASRPTGSYNEQFF.